The 31 T cell receptor beta chains reported below all come from one sample, sequenced in a study of cytomegalovirus exposure and HLA in healthy donors. This PCR relied on a set of 60 Vbeta primers and 13 Jbeta primers. The data were produced by immunoSEQ multiplex PCR, yet TCRdb's version contains in-frame clones alone and is incomplete. This table holds 150,000 to 200,000 clones, 75% to 85% found once. The sequenced sample was PBMCs. These receptors all stem from a woman between 45 and 60 years old in good health and CMV-seronegative.

This clone appeared a few times. The chain uses TRBV5-6 and TRBJ2-1; tentative D call: TRBD2 (6 bases). V was pared by 5 bases and J by 8 bases, with 20 bases between. Germline-derived CDR1 and CDR2 are SGHDT and YYEEEE. The CDR3 consists of 15 residues. CDR3 loop: CASSLNGGPGDEQFF. In DNA, the CDR3 is TGTGCCAGCAGTCTCAACGGGGGACCGGGGGATGAGCAGTTCTTC.

V gene TRBV19 combines with J gene TRBJ2-1, with D perhaps TRBD2 (6 bases). Trimming removed 3 bases at V and 0 bases at J, with 12 bases between. CDR3 length equals 16 residues. Germline V gene sequence: CDR1 LNHDA, CDR2 SQIVND (reference sequence). The CDR3 bases are TGTGCCAGTAGTATCCATAGCGGAAGCTCCTACAATGAGCAGTTCTTC. It is translated as CASSIHSGSSYNEQFF.

The gene calls are TRBV7-3 and TRBJ1-2; 8 bases are shared with TRBD1. Germline CDR1 and CDR2: SGHTA and FQGTGA. Trimming cost V 4 bases and J 7 bases; bases outside gene matches: 5. This CDR3 comprises 13 residues. CDR3 in amino acids: CASSSTGGTGYTF. Here the CDR3 DNA reads TGTGCCAGCAGCTCCACAGGGGGGACTGGCTACACCTTC.

The V and J genes are TRBV2 and TRBJ2-1; maybe TRBD2 (6 bases). CDR1 SNHLY and CDR2 FYNNEI come from the germline V gene. The CDR3 runs 14 residues. Trimming left V 6 bases short and J 5 bases short, with 14 bases between. The chain's CDR3 is CASSGTAGNNEQFF. The CDR3 nucleotides read TGTGCCAGCAGCGGGACTGCCGGGAACAATGAGCAGTTCTTC.

The genes are TRBV7-2 and TRBJ2-5, with 10 bases that match TRBD1. The V segment lost 4 bases and the J segment 3 bases; nucleotides outside the gene matches: 8. Germline-derived CDR1 and CDR2 are SGHTA and FQGNSA. The CDR3 runs to 16 residues. CDR3 nucleotide sequence: TGTGCCAGCAGCTCCCTAGGACAGGGGGTGGAAGAGACCCAGTACTTC. This translates into CASSSLGQGVEETQYF.

CDR3 sequence: CASTHGGGSSYEQYF. The CDR3 nucleotides read TGTGCCAGCACCCATGGCGGGGGTAGCTCCTACGAGCAGTACTTC. The chain links TRBV7-2 to TRBJ2-7; 7 bases agree with TRBD2. CDR3 size: 15 residues. CDR1 SGHTA and CDR2 FQGNSA come from the germline V gene. Trimming cost V 7 bases and J 0 bases; bases outside gene matches: 9.

The chain employs TRBV9 and TRBJ2-1; TRBD1 aligns across 7 bases. Trimming cost V 4 bases and J 1 base; bases outside gene matches: 5. Germline CDR1 is SGDLS and CDR2 is YYNGEE. CDR3 length equals 15 residues. CDR3 sequence (DNA): TGTGCCAGCAGCTCCCCGACAGGGTCCTACAATGAGCAGTTCTTC. Translation gives CASSSPTGSYNEQFF.

The genes are TRBV18 and TRBJ2-7, with a tentative D call TRBD2 (5 bases). The CDR3 is 12 residues long. From germline, CDR1 is KGHSH and CDR2 LQKENI. V lost 6 bases to trimming and J lost 3 bases, with 9 bases between them. The CDR3 region has the DNA TGTGCCAGCTCCGAACTAGACTACGAGCAGTACTTC. Translated, it gives CASSELDYEQYF. The full variable domain, rest sourced from reference TRBV18 and TRBJ2-7, is NAGVMQNPRHLVRRRGQEARLRCSPMKGHSHVYWYRQLPEEGLKFMVYLQKENIIDESGMPKERFSAEFPKEGPSILRIQQVVRGDSAAYFCASSELDYEQYFGPGTRLTVT.

The DNA for the CDR3 is TGCGCCAGCAGCCAAACAACCGGAGCTAACTATGGCTACACCTTC. It specifies CASSQTTGANYGYTF. The genes are TRBV4-1 and TRBJ1-2; D unclear. The V gene's germline CDR1 is MGHRA and CDR2 YSYEKL. Trimming shortened V by 2 bases and J by 0 bases, and 10 bases separated the two germline ends. The CDR3 spans 15 residues.

As concerns this clone: Other DNA sequences from this sample encode an identical CDR3 as well. This sequence joins TRBV6-6 and TRBJ1-5; D is possibly TRBD1 (5 bases). This CDR3 spans 15 amino acids. Germline V CDR1 and CDR2: MNHNY, SVGAGI (reference sequence). CDR3 region: CASLGGAYSNQPQHF. CDR3 nucleotide sequence: TGTGCTAGCTTGGGGGGAGCGTATAGCAATCAGCCCCAGCATTTT.

The rearrangement joins TRBV2 to TRBJ2-3; D is possibly TRBD1 (6 bases). Germline CDR1 SNHLY, CDR2 FYNNEI. The CDR3 extends over 15 amino acids. V was pared by 1 base and J by 5 bases, with 13 bases between. The CDR3 nucleotides read TGTGCCAGCAGTGAAGATGGGGGCGCGGGAGATACGCAGTATTTT. Protein sequence: CASSEDGGAGDTQYF.

This sequence joins TRBV18 and TRBJ2-1; possible D gene TRBD1, 6 bases. The CDR3 is 16 amino acids. Trimming pared 3 bases from V and 0 bases from J, leaving 12 bases between. Germline V gives CDR1 KGHSH, CDR2 LQKENI. The CDR3 sequence: CASSPRDTSSYNEQFF. CDR3 DNA: TGTGCCAGCTCACCCCGGGACACCAGCTCCTACAATGAGCAGTTCTTC.

The chain is built from TRBV6-5 and TRBJ2-2, with TRBD1 matching 7 bases. V lost 6 bases to trimming and J lost 1 base; unmatched junction nucleotides: 2. Germline assignment: CDR1 MNHEY and CDR2 SVGAGI. The CDR3 totals 14 residues. The CDR3 spells CASSWTGNTGELFF. The CDR3, as DNA: TGTGCCAGCAGCTGGACAGGGAACACCGGGGAGCTGTTTTTT.

The CDR3 sequence is CASSEAGDHYGYTF. The CDR3 coding sequence is TGTGCCAGCAGTGAGGCGGGGGACCACTATGGCTACACCTTC. The chain employs TRBV6-1 and TRBJ1-2; TRBD1 is a possible D gene (5 bases). Looked up from germline, CDR1 is MNHNS and CDR2 is SASEGT. V gave up 3 bases and J gave up 3 bases, with 11 bases separating them. This CDR3 is 14 amino acids long.

The chain recombines TRBV9 with TRBJ2-1; TRBD2 matches at 8 bases. The CDR3 has 17 residues. With V trimmed by 4 bases and J by 1 base, 10 bases remained unmatched. The germline gives CDR1 SGDLS, CDR2 YYNGEE. CDR3 nucleotides: TGTGCCAGCAGCCTCTTCACCAGCGGGAGATCCTACAATGAGCAGTTCTTC. Its translation: CASSLFTSGRSYNEQFF.

The chain recombines TRBV19 with TRBJ1-5; TRBD1 might be the D (5 bases). V was cut by 6 bases and J by 2 bases, with 14 bases left in between. The CDR3 totals 15 residues. Germline assignment: CDR1 LNHDA and CDR2 SQIVND (reference sequence). CDR3 amino acids: CASRDSFRGNQPQHF. As DNA, the CDR3 is TGTGCCAGTAGAGACAGCTTTAGGGGCAATCAGCCCCAGCATTTT.

This chain links TRBV18 with TRBJ2-3, with 7 bases identical to TRBD2. The CDR3 is 15 amino acids. The V gene end was trimmed by 1 base and the J gene end by 2 bases; junction bases not matched to a gene: 3. CDR1 and CDR2 (germline): KGHSH, LQKENI. The CDR3 bases are TGTGCCAGCTCACCACAGGGAGGGGCCACAGATACGCAGTATTTT. Encoded protein: CASSPQGGATDTQYF.

V usage is TRBV18 and J usage is TRBJ1-1, with 9 nucleotides matching TRBD1. This CDR3 comprises 17 residues. Per the germline V gene, CDR1 is KGHSH and CDR2 is LQKENI. J was trimmed by 1 base and V by 0 bases; bases with no gene match: 6. The chain's CDR3 is CASSPPGTGISNTEAFF. In nucleotides, the CDR3 is TGTGCCAGCTCACCACCCGGGACAGGGATTTCGAACACTGAAGCTTTCTTT.

This chain connects TRBV27 to TRBJ2-3, with D possibly TRBD1 on 7 matching bases. With 5 bases removed from V and 1 base from J, the gap between germline ends came to 16 bases. CDR1 is MNHEY and CDR2 is SMNVEV in the germline V gene (reference sequence). This CDR3 spans 16 amino acids. The CDR3, as DNA: TGTGCCAGCAGTGATGGCCAGGGGGGTGGCACAGATACGCAGTATTTT. It codes for CASSDGQGGGTDTQYF.

The chain joins TRBV29-1 to TRBJ2-1; 11 bases line up with TRBD2. This CDR3 has 14 amino acids. V was clipped by 3 bases and J by 7 bases; unmatched bases: 5. Germline V gives CDR1 SQVTM, CDR2 ANQGSEA. The CDR3 sequence: CSVDVAGGPNEQFF. The CDR3 DNA is TGCAGCGTTGATGTAGCGGGGGGGCCGAATGAGCAGTTCTTC.

The chain has TRBV6-1 and TRBJ2-1; 9 nucleotides align to TRBD1. The J segment lost 6 bases and the V segment lost 4 bases, leaving 4 bases of the junction unmatched. The V gene's germline CDR1 is MNHNS and CDR2 SASEGT. The CDR3 totals 14 residues. CDR3 amino acids: CASSARDRANEQFF. The CDR3 DNA follows: TGTGCCAGCAGTGCGAGGGACAGGGCCAATGAGCAGTTCTTC.

This clone was counted only a few times. The chain is built from TRBV9 and TRBJ2-7; tentative D call: TRBD2 (6 bases). The CDR3 sequence is 15 residues long. In germline, CDR1 is SGDLS, CDR2 YYNGEE. Trimming shortened V by 0 bases and J by 3 bases, and 13 bases separated the two germline ends. Written as DNA, the CDR3 is TGTGCCAGCAGCGTAGATGTGGGAGGCAGCTACGAGCAGTACTTC. It translates to CASSVDVGGSYEQYF.

J is TRBJ2-1 and V is TRBV10-2, with 10 bases fitting TRBD1. The germline gives CDR1 WSHSY, CDR2 SAAADI. The CDR3 is made up of 13 amino acids. V lost 7 bases and J lost 10; bases outside the gene matches: 7. The CDR3 bases are TGCGCCAGCATTCCGGGACAGGGGAGGGAGCAGTTCTTC. This encodes CASIPGQGREQFF.

The chain has TRBV27 and TRBJ1-3; 10 nucleotides agree with TRBD1. V dropped 2 bases and J dropped 2; count of bases not matched to a gene: 0. The germline V gene has CDR1 MNHEY and CDR2 SMNVEV (reference sequence). This CDR3 contains 15 residues. The DNA for the CDR3 is TGTGCCAGCAGTTTAGGGACAGGGGCTGGAAACACCATATATTTT. Residues: CASSLGTGAGNTIYF.

The chain joins TRBV11-2 to TRBJ1-2; TRBD1 matches 9 bases. Looked up from germline, CDR1 is SGHAT and CDR2 is FQNNGV. The trim removed 2 bases at V and 4 bases at J, leaving 5 bases unmatched. The CDR3 loop spans 15 amino acids. DNA for the CDR3: TGTGCCAGCAGCTTACAGGACAGGGGAGTCTATGGCTACACCTTC. Amino acids: CASSLQDRGVYGYTF.

This chain connects TRBV18 to TRBJ1-1, with D uncertain. V was shortened by 4 bases and J by 0 bases, with 12 bases between the two germline ends. This CDR3 spans 15 amino acids. Germline V gives CDR1 KGHSH, CDR2 LQKENI. The CDR3 here is CASSQRTGMNTEAFF. CDR3 nucleotides: TGTGCCAGCTCACAAAGGACGGGGATGAACACTGAAGCTTTCTTT.

V is TRBV19 and J is TRBJ2-5; TRBD2 matches at 10 bases. Germline CDR1 reads LNHDA; CDR2 reads SQIVND (reference sequence). Unmatched junction bases numbered 9, after V lost 6 bases and J lost 5 bases. CDR3 length: 15 residues. The CDR3 loop is CASRLEREGWETQYF. The CDR3 DNA follows: TGTGCCAGTAGACTAGAGCGGGAGGGCTGGGAGACCCAGTACTTC.

The J gene is TRBJ2-3, the V gene TRBV7-9, with 14 positions matching TRBD2. This CDR3 is 17 amino acids long. Trimming removed 3 bases from V and 1 base from J; junction bases left unmatched: 3. Per germline, CDR1 SEHNR and CDR2 FQNEAQ (reference sequence). CDR3 in amino acids: CASSLGLAGARTDTQYF. As DNA, the CDR3 is TGTGCCAGCAGCTTGGGACTAGCGGGGGCCCGCACAGATACGCAGTATTTT.

V and J are TRBV7-2 and TRBJ2-7; 8 bases line up with TRBD1. Germline V gene sequence: CDR1 SGHTA, CDR2 FQGNSA. The CDR3 loop spans 16 amino acids. J was trimmed by 6 bases and V by 1 base; bases with no gene match: 11. The CDR3 region is CASSLGISRGQREQYF. CDR3 bases: TGTGCCAGCAGCTTAGGGATCAGCAGGGGGCAACGCGAGCAGTACTTC. The full variable domain, in which reference TRBV7-2 and TRBJ2-7 provide the parts outside the CDR3, is GAGVSQSPSNKVTEKGKDVELRCDPISGHTALYWYRQSLGQGLEFLIYFQGNSAPDKSGLPSDRFSAERTGGSVSTLTIQRTQQEDSAVYLCASSLGISRGQREQYFGPGTRLTVT.

The chain joins TRBV7-9 to TRBJ1-6; D gene unclear. There are 14 residues in the CDR3. Per the germline V gene, CDR1 is SEHNR and CDR2 is FQNEAQ (reference sequence). Trimming removed 7 bases at V and 9 bases at J, with 16 bases between. For the CDR3, the DNA is TGTGCCAGCACCCTTTTTTCCCGAGGTTCACCCCTCCACTTT. Amino acid sequence: CASTLFSRGSPLHF.

The CDR3 loop reads CASSQAQGLASRELFF. In DNA, the CDR3 is TGCGCCAGCAGCCAAGCCCAGGGACTAGCGAGCCGGGAGCTGTTTTTT. This chain links TRBV4-1 with TRBJ2-2, with TRBD2 matching over 10 bases. V shed 1 base and J 9 bases; nucleotides not matched to a gene: 8. CDR3 length equals 16 residues. Germline CDR1 MGHRA, CDR2 YSYEKL.